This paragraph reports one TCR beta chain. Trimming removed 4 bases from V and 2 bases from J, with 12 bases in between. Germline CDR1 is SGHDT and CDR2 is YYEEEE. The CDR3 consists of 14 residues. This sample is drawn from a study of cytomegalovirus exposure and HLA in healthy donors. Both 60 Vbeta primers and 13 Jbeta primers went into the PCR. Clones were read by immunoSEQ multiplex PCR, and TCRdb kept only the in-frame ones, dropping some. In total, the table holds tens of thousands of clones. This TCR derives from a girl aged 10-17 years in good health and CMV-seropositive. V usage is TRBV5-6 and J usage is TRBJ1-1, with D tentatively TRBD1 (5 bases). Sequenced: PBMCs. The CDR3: CASSPGEGNTEAFF. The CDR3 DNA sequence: TGTGCCAGCAGCCCGGGGGAGGGAAACACTGAAGCTTTCTTT.